These 12 T cell receptor beta chains came from one sample sequenced in a study of shared clonotypes between healthy human individuals. This table comes from immunoSEQ multiplex PCR, and its TCRdb copy is limited to in-frame clones, with some not included. The sample contains around 2,000,000 clones, around 95% of which appear only once. What was sequenced was naive CD4+ T cells sorted from blood. Subset given: CD45RA+ positively selected. The receptors derive from a young man in good health.

The chain recombines TRBV30 with TRBJ1-1; D call uncertain. CDR1 is GTSNPN, CDR2 SVGIG, per germline (reference sequence). V lost 4 bases, J lost 1 base, and 10 bases lay in between. The CDR3 loop spans 13 amino acids. In nucleotides, the CDR3 is TGTGCCTGGATGCTCGTCCGGAACACTGAAGCTTTCTTT. Its translation is CAWMLVRNTEAFF.

A note on this clone: Other DNA sequences in this specimen translate into the identical CDR3. The CDR3: CASSLPGETQYF. In nucleotides, the CDR3 is TGTGCCAGCAGTTTGCCGGGAGAGACCCAGTACTTC. The chain joins TRBV28 to TRBJ2-5; D gene uncertain. With 3 bases removed from V and 4 bases from J, the gap between germline ends came to 6 bases. CDR3 length equals 12 residues. CDR1 MDHEN and CDR2 SYDVKM come from the germline V gene.

The rearrangement uses TRBV27 and TRBJ1-1, with D unresolved. With 2 bases removed from V and 1 base from J, the gap between germline ends came to 8 bases. CDR1 and CDR2 from the germline V gene are MNHEY and SMNVEV (reference sequence). CDR3 length equals 14 residues. The CDR3: CASSLRAGNTEAFF. The CDR3 DNA reads TGTGCCAGCAGTTTAAGGGCAGGGAACACTGAAGCTTTCTTT.

This sequence joins TRBV10-2 and TRBJ2-3, with D perhaps matching TRBD2 (6 bases). V was pared by 4 bases and J by 2 bases, with 16 bases between. The CDR3 covers 16 residues. Germline loops: CDR1 WSHSY, CDR2 SAAADI. DNA of the CDR3: TGCGCCAGCAGTGGGGACCTAGCGCCTCCCACAGATACGCAGTATTTT. This codes for CASSGDLAPPTDTQYF.

The V call is TRBV29-1, the J call TRBJ2-1; 7 bases map to TRBD2. From germline, CDR1 is SQVTM and CDR2 ANQGSEA. Losses at the gene ends were 4 bases for V and 6 bases for J; bases not matched to a gene: 6. The CDR3 covers 13 residues. CDR3 loop: CSVAGTKGNEQFF. CDR3 in DNA: TGCAGCGTTGCGGGGACTAAAGGCAATGAGCAGTTCTTC.

The genes are TRBV6-5 and TRBJ2-7; TRBD1 is a possible D gene (6 bases). V was cut by 0 bases and J by 5 bases, with 11 bases left in between. This CDR3 has 14 amino acids. CDR1 is MNHEY and CDR2 is SVGAGI in the germline V gene. The CDR3 here is CASSYSRQEHEQYF. The CDR3 DNA reads as TGTGCCAGCAGTTACTCGCGACAGGAGCACGAGCAGTACTTC.

The V gene is TRBV6-1, the J gene TRBJ2-3; D call uncertain. This CDR3 is 11 amino acids long. Deletions cut 2 bases from V and 7 bases from J, with 4 bases between. Per the germline V gene, CDR1 is MNHNS and CDR2 is SASEGT. The CDR3 is CASSELYTQYF. The DNA for the CDR3 is TGTGCCAGCAGTGAACTCTATACGCAGTATTTT.

This clone was seen once. The same CDR3 is also encoded by other DNA sequences in this sample. The rearrangement links TRBV6-5 to TRBJ1-2, with D uncertain. V shed 2 bases and J shed 1 base, with 5 bases lying between them. CDR1 is MNHEY, CDR2 SVGAGI, per germline. This CDR3 has 13 amino acids. The CDR3 region has the DNA TGTGCCAGCAGTTACGCCAGTAACTATGGCTACACCTTC. It encodes CASSYASNYGYTF.

DNA for the CDR3: TGTGCCAGCAGCTTGGCGGGACTTAGCTCCTACAATGAGCAGTTCTTC. Its translation is CASSLAGLSSYNEQFF. V usage is TRBV5-4 and J usage is TRBJ2-1; possibly TRBD2 for D (6 bases). The CDR3 spans 16 residues. V lost 0 bases and J 0 bases, leaving 10 bases between the germline ends. Per the germline V gene, CDR1 is SGHNT and CDR2 is YYREEE (reference sequence).

V gene TRBV5-1 combines with J gene TRBJ2-2; D might be TRBD2 (7 bases). The germline V gene has CDR1 SGHRS and CDR2 YFSETQ. With 1 base removed from V and 0 bases from J, the gap between germline ends came to 10 bases. This CDR3 contains 16 residues. CDR3 sequence reads: CASSLRGAANTGELFF. CDR3 in DNA: TGCGCCAGCAGCTTGCGGGGGGCCGCGAACACCGGGGAGCTGTTTTTT.

The genes are TRBV5-1 and TRBJ2-2; D not resolved. Germline V gene sequence: CDR1 SGHRS, CDR2 YFSETQ. This CDR3 spans 13 amino acids. With 3 bases removed from V and 1 base from J, the gap between germline ends came to 4 bases. The CDR3 loop is CASSSQNTGELFF. The CDR3 DNA sequence: TGCGCCAGCAGCTCACAGAACACCGGGGAGCTGTTTTTT.

A single count supports this clone. The chain is built from TRBV6-1 and TRBJ2-7, with D uncertain. Germline V gives CDR1 MNHNS, CDR2 SASEGT. CDR3 length: 15 amino acids. Trimming removed 4 bases at V and 3 bases at J, with 16 bases between. CDR3 nucleotide sequence: TGTGCCAGCAGTGTTTCACTGCTGGGGATCTACGAGCAGTACTTC. The encoded protein is CASSVSLLGIYEQYF.